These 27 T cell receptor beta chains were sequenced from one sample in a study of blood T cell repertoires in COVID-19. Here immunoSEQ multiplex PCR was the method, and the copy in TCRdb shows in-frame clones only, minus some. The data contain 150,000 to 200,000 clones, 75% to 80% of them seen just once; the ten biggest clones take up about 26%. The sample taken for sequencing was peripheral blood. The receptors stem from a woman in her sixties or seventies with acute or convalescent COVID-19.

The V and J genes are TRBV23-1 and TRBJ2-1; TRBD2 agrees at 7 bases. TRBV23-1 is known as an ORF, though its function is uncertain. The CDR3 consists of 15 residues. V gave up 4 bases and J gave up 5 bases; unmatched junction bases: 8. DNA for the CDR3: TGCGCCAGCAGTCTTGGGGGGGGTATTAACAATGAGCAGTTCTTC. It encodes CASSLGGGINNEQFF.

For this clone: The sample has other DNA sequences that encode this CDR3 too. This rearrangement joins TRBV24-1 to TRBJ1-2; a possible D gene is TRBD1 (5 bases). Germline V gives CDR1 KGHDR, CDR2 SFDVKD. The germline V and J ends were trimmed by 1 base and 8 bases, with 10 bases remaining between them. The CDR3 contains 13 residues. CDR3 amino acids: CATSDFSGNGYTF. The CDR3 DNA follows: TGTGCCACCAGTGATTTTTCAGGGAACGGCTACACCTTC.

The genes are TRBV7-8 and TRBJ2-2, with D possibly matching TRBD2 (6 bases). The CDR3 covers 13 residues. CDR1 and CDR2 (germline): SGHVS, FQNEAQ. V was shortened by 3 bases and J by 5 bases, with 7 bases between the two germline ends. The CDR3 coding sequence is TGTGCCAGCAGCTTCCGGGAGACCGGGGAGCTGTTTTTT. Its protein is CASSFRETGELFF.

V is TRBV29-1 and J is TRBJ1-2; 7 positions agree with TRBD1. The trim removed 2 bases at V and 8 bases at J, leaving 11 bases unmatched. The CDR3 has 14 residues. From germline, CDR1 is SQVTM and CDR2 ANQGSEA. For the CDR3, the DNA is TGCAGCGTTGAACAGGACAGGTTGGGTGGCGGCTACACCTTC. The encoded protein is CSVEQDRLGGGYTF.

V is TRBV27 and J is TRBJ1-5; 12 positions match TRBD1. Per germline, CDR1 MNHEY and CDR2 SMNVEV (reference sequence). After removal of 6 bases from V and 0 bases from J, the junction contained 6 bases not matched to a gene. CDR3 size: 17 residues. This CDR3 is CASRSGTGGSSNQPQHF. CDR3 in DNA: TGTGCCAGCAGATCCGGGACAGGGGGCAGTAGCAATCAGCCCCAGCATTTT.

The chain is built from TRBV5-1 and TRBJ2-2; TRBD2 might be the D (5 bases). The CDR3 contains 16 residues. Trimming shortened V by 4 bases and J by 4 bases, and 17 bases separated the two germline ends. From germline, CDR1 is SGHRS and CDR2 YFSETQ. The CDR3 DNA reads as TGCGCCAGCAGCCCACGAACGGGGAGCGGCACCGGGGAGCTGTTTTTT. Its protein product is CASSPRTGSGTGELFF.

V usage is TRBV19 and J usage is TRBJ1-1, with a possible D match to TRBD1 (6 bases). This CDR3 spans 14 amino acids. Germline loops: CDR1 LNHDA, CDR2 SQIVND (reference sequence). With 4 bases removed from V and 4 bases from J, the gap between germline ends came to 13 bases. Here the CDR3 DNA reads TGTGCCAGTAGTAGCGTTGCAGGGGCCACTGAAGCTTTCTTT. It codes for CASSSVAGATEAFF.

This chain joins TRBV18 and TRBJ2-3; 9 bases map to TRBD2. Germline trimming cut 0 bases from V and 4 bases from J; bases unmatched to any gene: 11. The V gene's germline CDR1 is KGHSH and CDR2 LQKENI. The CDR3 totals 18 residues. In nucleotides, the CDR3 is TGTGCCAGCTCACCACCCCGGGACAGCGGGGGGCACGCAGATACGCAGTATTTT. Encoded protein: CASSPPRDSGGHADTQYF.

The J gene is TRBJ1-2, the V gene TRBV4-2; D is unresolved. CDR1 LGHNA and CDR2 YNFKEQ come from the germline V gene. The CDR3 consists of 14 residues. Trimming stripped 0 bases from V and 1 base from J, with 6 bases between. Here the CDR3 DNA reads TGTGCCAGCAGCCAAGACCGCGATAACTATGGCTACACCTTC. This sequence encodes CASSQDRDNYGYTF.

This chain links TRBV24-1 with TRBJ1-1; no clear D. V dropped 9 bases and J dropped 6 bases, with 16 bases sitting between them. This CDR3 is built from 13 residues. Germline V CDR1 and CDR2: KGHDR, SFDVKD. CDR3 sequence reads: CATSRGGSAEAFF. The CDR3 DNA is TGTGCCACCTCCCGAGGCGGTTCCGCTGAAGCTTTCTTT.

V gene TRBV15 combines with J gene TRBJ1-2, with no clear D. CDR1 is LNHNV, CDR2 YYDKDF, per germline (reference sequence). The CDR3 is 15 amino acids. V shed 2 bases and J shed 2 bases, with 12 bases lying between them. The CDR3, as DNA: TGTGCCACCAGCAGAAAGGAGGGTGCGAACTATGGCTACACCTTC. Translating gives CATSRKEGANYGYTF.

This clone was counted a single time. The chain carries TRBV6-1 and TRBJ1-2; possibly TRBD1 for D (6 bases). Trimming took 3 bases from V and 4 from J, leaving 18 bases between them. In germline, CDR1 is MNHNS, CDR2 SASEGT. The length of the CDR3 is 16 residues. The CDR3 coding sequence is TGTGCCAGCAGTGACGGTTCAACAGGGTTCATCTATGGCTACACCTTC. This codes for CASSDGSTGFIYGYTF.

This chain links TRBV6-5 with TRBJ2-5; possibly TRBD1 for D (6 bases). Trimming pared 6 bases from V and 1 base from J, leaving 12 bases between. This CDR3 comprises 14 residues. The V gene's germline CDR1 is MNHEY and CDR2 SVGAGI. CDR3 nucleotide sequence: TGTGCCAGCAGGCCCCCAGGGGTCCAAGAGACCCAGTACTTC. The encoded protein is CASRPPGVQETQYF.

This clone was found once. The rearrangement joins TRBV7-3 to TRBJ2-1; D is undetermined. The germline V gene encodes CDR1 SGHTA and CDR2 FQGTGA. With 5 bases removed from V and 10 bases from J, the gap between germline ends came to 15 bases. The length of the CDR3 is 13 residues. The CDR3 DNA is TGTGCCAGCAGCCCCGGCGCGGCCCAAGAGCAGTTCTTC. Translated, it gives CASSPGAAQEQFF.

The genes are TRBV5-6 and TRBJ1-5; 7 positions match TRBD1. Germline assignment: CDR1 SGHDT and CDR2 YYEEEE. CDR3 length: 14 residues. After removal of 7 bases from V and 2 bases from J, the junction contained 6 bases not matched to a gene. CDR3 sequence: CASAQGLGNQPQHF. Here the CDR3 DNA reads TGTGCCAGCGCACAGGGGTTGGGCAATCAGCCCCAGCATTTT.

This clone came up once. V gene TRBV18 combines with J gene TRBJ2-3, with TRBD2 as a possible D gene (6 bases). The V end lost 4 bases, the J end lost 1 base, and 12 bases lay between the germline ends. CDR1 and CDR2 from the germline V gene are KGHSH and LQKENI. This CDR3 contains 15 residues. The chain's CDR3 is CASSRAASGTDTQYF. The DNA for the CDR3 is TGTGCCAGCTCACGAGCAGCTAGCGGCACAGATACGCAGTATTTT.

CDR3 loop: CASSSAEAFGNSPLHF. The CDR3 nucleotides are TGTGCCAGCAGCTCAGCGGAGGCTTTTGGGAATTCACCCCTCCACTTT. The chain uses TRBV7-8 and TRBJ1-6, with D unclear. Looked up from germline, CDR1 is SGHVS and CDR2 is FQNEAQ. This CDR3 has 16 amino acids. Trimming took 4 bases from V and 7 from J, leaving 17 bases between them.

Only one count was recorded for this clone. The CDR3, as DNA: TGTGCCAGCAGTGACAGGGGGCGGTTTTCACCCCTCCACTTT. Translation gives CASSDRGRFSPLHF. V gene TRBV6-1 combines with J gene TRBJ1-6; 8 bases match TRBD1. Germline CDR1 is MNHNS and CDR2 is SASEGT. The CDR3 runs to 14 residues. The junction had 4 bases not matched to a gene; V was cut back by 3 bases and J by 9 bases.

CDR3 residues: CATSAPGRGQETQYF. The CDR3 nucleotides read TGTGCCACCAGTGCCCCCGGACGGGGTCAAGAGACCCAGTACTTC. The rearrangement links TRBV24-1 to TRBJ2-5, with D possibly matching TRBD2 (5 bases). CDR1 is KGHDR, CDR2 SFDVKD, per germline. The CDR3 spans 15 residues. The ends were cut back, 5 bases at V and 2 bases at J, with 14 bases in the middle.

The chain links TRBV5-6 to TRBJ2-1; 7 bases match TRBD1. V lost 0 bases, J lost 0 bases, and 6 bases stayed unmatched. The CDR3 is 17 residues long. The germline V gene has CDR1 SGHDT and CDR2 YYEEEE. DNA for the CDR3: TGTGCCAGCAGCTTGGAAAACTACAGGGGCTCCTACAATGAGCAGTTCTTC. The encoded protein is CASSLENYRGSYNEQFF.

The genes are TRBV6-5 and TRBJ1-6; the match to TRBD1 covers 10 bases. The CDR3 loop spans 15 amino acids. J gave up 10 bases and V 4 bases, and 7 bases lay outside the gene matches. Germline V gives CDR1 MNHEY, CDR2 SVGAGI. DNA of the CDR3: TGTGCCAGCAGTTCCACCGGGACAGGGGTCTCACCCCTCCACTTT. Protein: CASSSTGTGVSPLHF.

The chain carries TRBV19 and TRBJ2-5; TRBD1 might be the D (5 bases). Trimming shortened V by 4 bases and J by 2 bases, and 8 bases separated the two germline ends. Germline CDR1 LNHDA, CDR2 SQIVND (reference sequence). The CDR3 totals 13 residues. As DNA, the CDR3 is TGTGCCAGTAGTACGACAGTGCAAGAGACCCAGTACTTC. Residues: CASSTTVQETQYF.

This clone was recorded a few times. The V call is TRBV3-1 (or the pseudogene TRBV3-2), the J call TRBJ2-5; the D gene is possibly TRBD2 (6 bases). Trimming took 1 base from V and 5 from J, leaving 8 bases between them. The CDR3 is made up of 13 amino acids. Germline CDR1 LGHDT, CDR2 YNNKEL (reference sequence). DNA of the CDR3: TGTGCCAGCAGCCAAGGGGGGGTGGAGACCCAGTACTTC. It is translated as CASSQGGVETQYF.

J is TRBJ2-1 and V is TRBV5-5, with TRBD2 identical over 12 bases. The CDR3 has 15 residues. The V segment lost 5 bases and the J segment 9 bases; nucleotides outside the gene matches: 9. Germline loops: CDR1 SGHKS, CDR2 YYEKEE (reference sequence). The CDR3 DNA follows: TGTGCCAGCAGTCTGACTAGCGGGAGTGTCGGTGAGCAGTTCTTC. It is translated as CASSLTSGSVGEQFF. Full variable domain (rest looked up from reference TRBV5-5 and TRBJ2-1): DAGVTQSPTHLIKTRGQQVTLRCSPISGHKSVSWYQQVLGQGPQFIFQYYEKEERGRGNFPDRFSARQFPNYSSELNVNALLLGDSALYLCASSLTSGSVGEQFFGPGTRLTVL.

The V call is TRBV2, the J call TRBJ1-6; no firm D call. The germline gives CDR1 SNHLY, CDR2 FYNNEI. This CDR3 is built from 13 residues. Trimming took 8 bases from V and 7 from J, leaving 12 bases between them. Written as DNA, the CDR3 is TGTGCCAGCGGTTGGAGTGCGAATTCACCCCTCCACTTT. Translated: CASGWSANSPLHF.

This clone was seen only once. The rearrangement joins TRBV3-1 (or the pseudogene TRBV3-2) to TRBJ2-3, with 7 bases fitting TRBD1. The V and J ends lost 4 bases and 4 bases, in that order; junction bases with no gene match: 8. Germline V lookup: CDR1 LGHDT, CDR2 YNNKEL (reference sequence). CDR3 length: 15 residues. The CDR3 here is CASSPRQGGPDTQYF. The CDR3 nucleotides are TGTGCCAGCAGCCCACGACAGGGTGGACCAGATACGCAGTATTTT.

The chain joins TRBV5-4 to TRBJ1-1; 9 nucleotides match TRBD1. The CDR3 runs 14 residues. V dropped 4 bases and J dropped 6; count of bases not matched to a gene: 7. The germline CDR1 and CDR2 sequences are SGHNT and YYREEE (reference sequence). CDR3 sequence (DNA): TGTGCCAGCAGCCACCGGGACAGGGTGGCTGAAGCTTTCTTT. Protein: CASSHRDRVAEAFF.